Presented here are 6 T cell receptor beta chains from one specimen sequenced in a study of blood T cell repertoires in COVID-19. Generated by immunoSEQ multiplex PCR, the TCRdb table keeps only in-frame clones and is missing some. The sample holds 200,000 to 250,000 clones, about 79% seen once. The specimen was peripheral blood. These TCRs come from a human donor in a cohort sampled during active COVID-19.

V and J are TRBV21-1 and TRBJ2-7; TRBD2 is the table's D call, not checked against the DNA. TRBV21-1 is a known pseudogene. CDR3 length: 17 amino acids. The DNA of the CDR3 is TGTGCCAGCAGCGGACGCCGGGACTACACATCAATCTACGAGCAGTACTTC. Its translation: CASSGRRDYTSIYEQYF.

The chain couples TRBV28 to TRBJ2-1; maybe TRBD1 (6 bases). V lost 9 bases to trimming and J lost 5 bases, with 23 bases between them. The germline CDR1 and CDR2 sequences are MDHEN and SYDVKM. The CDR3 runs 16 residues. This chain's CDR3 is CASKQETGHLNNEQFF. DNA for the CDR3: TGTGCCAGTAAACAAGAGACAGGACATTTGAACAATGAGCAGTTCTTC.

V gene TRBV5-1 combines with J gene TRBJ2-1, with TRBD2 matching 7 bases. After removal of 0 bases from V and 0 bases from J, the junction contained 3 bases not matched to a gene. The CDR3 consists of 16 residues. The V gene's germline CDR1 is SGHRS and CDR2 YFSETQ. The CDR3 nucleotides read TGCGCCAGCAGCTTGGATGGCGGGAGCTCCTACAATGAGCAGTTCTTC. Protein: CASSLDGGSSYNEQFF.

This clone was seen only once. J is TRBJ2-3 and V is TRBV7-2; 8 bases agree with TRBD2. J was trimmed by 6 bases and V by 1 base; bases with no gene match: 9. Per germline, CDR1 SGHTA and CDR2 FQGNSA. The length of the CDR3 is 16 residues. The CDR3 is CASSLDPGLGLDTQYF. CDR3 nucleotide sequence: TGTGCCAGCAGCTTAGATCCGGGACTAGGTCTCGATACGCAGTATTTT.

The rearrangement uses TRBV7-2 and TRBJ2-7, with D tentatively TRBD1 (6 bases). This CDR3 region has 17 residues. V shed 0 bases and J shed 6 bases, with 21 bases lying between them. Germline-derived CDR1 and CDR2 are SGHTA and FQGNSA. The CDR3 here is CASSLAGGWEWGLEQYF. The CDR3 DNA sequence: TGTGCCAGCAGCTTAGCTGGGGGTTGGGAATGGGGGCTCGAGCAGTACTTC.

The chain has TRBV28 and TRBJ1-4; possible D gene TRBD1, 5 bases. Deletions cut 5 bases from V and 0 bases from J, with 16 bases between. The CDR3 loop spans 17 amino acids. Germline assignment: CDR1 MDHEN and CDR2 SYDVKM. The CDR3 DNA follows: TGTGCCAGCAGTCTGGGTGGAGGGACCACAACTAATGAAAAACTGTTTTTT. Protein product: CASSLGGGTTTNEKLFF.